This T cell receptor beta chain was profiled in a study of monozygotic twins with inflammatory bowel disease. TCRdb reprocessed the 5' RACE reads and stores each CDR3 protein as one record, lacking DNA. The listing contains around 100,000 distinct CDR3 sequences. CDR1 is MNHNS, CDR2 SASEGT, per germline. This CDR3 region has 15 residues. The specimen sequenced was blood. This sequence joins TRBV6-1 and TRBJ2-7; lacking DNA, the TRBD1 call made by TCRdb goes unchecked. This receptor was obtained from a human donor with ulcerative colitis or Crohn's disease, or a healthy co-twin of an affected twin (not recorded which). CDR3 in amino acids: CASSRKSGDTYEQYF.